These 8 T cell receptor beta chains were all obtained from the same sample, sequenced in a study of blood T cell repertoires in COVID-19. Data came from immunoSEQ multiplex PCR; TCRdb stores just in-frame clones and leaves some out. The sample lists roughly 150,000 clones; around 81% were seen once. Sequencing was carried out using peripheral blood. Source of these receptors: a woman older than 75 with COVID-19, enrolled during active disease.

The chain is built from TRBV2 and TRBJ2-7, with unresolved D. Germline-derived CDR1 and CDR2 are SNHLY and FYNNEI. This CDR3 comprises 12 residues. V dropped 6 bases and J dropped 9 bases, with 15 bases sitting between them. The CDR3 nucleotides read TGTGCCAGCAGCGCTGACTCCCCGGGGCAGTACTTC. Protein product: CASSADSPGQYF.

The gene calls are TRBV5-1 and TRBJ2-7, with TRBD2 matching over 11 bases. The CDR3 contains 14 residues. Germline CDR1 SGHRS, CDR2 YFSETQ. After removal of 6 bases from V and 6 bases from J, the junction contained 8 bases not matched to a gene. The DNA for the CDR3 is TGCGCCAGCAAAAACACTAGCGGGGGACGCGAGCAGTACTTC. It translates to CASKNTSGGREQYF.

This rearrangement joins TRBV9 to TRBJ1-1, with D uncertain. Trimming removed 7 bases from V and 0 bases from J, with 10 bases in between. CDR3 size: 13 residues. Germline values: CDR1 SGDLS, CDR2 YYNGEE. This chain's CDR3 is CASAREMNTEAFF. The DNA for the CDR3 is TGTGCCAGCGCCCGGGAAATGAACACTGAAGCTTTCTTT.

The chain has TRBV24-1 and TRBJ1-5; D gene ambiguous. The germline V and J ends were trimmed by 4 bases and 3 bases, with 9 bases remaining between them. The CDR3 has 14 residues. Germline CDR1 and CDR2: KGHDR and SFDVKD. CDR3 DNA sequence: TGTGCCACCAGTGAAGACACGATCAATCAGCCCCAGCATTTT. It is translated as CATSEDTINQPQHF.

V usage is TRBV5-1 and J usage is TRBJ1-3; D remains ambiguous. There are 16 residues in the CDR3. Between the trimmed V and J ends, which lost 2 bases and 1 base, there was a span of 13 bases. Germline CDR1 reads SGHRS; CDR2 reads YFSETQ. The CDR3 reads CASSLSGTPSGNTIYF. The CDR3 DNA sequence: TGCGCCAGCAGCTTATCGGGTACCCCGTCTGGAAACACCATATATTTT.

The rearrangement joins TRBV5-1 to TRBJ2-1, with D tentatively TRBD2 (6 bases). Looked up from germline, CDR1 is SGHRS and CDR2 is YFSETQ. The V end lost 2 bases, the J end lost 1 base, and 10 bases lay between the germline ends. CDR3 length equals 15 residues. CDR3 loop: CASSFLADSYNEQFF. CDR3 DNA: TGCGCCAGCAGCTTCTTAGCGGATTCCTACAATGAGCAGTTCTTC. Looking up the rest from reference TRBV5-1 and TRBJ2-1 gives the full variable domain: KAGVTQTPRYLIKTRGQQVTLSCSPISGHRSVSWYQQTPGQGLQFLFEYFSETQRNKGNFPGRFSGRQFSNSRSEMNVSTLELGDSALYLCASSFLADSYNEQFFGPGTRLTVL.

The chain combines TRBV11-1 with TRBJ2-1; D gene uncertain. CDR3 size: 12 residues. Germline CDR1 and CDR2: SGHAT and FQDESV (reference sequence). V was trimmed by 5 bases and J by 6 bases, leaving 8 bases between them. In DNA, the CDR3 is TGTGCCAGCAGCGCGCCCGTCAATGAGCAGTTCTTC. It codes for CASSAPVNEQFF.

The V gene is TRBV18, the J gene TRBJ1-4, with D uncertain. Germline assignment: CDR1 KGHSH and CDR2 LQKENI. The CDR3 is 14 residues long. V lost 2 bases to trimming and J lost 8 bases, with 12 bases between them. The CDR3, as DNA: TGTGCCAGCTCACCAGACCAGGTTTCGGAAAAACTGTTTTTT. Translating gives CASSPDQVSEKLFF.